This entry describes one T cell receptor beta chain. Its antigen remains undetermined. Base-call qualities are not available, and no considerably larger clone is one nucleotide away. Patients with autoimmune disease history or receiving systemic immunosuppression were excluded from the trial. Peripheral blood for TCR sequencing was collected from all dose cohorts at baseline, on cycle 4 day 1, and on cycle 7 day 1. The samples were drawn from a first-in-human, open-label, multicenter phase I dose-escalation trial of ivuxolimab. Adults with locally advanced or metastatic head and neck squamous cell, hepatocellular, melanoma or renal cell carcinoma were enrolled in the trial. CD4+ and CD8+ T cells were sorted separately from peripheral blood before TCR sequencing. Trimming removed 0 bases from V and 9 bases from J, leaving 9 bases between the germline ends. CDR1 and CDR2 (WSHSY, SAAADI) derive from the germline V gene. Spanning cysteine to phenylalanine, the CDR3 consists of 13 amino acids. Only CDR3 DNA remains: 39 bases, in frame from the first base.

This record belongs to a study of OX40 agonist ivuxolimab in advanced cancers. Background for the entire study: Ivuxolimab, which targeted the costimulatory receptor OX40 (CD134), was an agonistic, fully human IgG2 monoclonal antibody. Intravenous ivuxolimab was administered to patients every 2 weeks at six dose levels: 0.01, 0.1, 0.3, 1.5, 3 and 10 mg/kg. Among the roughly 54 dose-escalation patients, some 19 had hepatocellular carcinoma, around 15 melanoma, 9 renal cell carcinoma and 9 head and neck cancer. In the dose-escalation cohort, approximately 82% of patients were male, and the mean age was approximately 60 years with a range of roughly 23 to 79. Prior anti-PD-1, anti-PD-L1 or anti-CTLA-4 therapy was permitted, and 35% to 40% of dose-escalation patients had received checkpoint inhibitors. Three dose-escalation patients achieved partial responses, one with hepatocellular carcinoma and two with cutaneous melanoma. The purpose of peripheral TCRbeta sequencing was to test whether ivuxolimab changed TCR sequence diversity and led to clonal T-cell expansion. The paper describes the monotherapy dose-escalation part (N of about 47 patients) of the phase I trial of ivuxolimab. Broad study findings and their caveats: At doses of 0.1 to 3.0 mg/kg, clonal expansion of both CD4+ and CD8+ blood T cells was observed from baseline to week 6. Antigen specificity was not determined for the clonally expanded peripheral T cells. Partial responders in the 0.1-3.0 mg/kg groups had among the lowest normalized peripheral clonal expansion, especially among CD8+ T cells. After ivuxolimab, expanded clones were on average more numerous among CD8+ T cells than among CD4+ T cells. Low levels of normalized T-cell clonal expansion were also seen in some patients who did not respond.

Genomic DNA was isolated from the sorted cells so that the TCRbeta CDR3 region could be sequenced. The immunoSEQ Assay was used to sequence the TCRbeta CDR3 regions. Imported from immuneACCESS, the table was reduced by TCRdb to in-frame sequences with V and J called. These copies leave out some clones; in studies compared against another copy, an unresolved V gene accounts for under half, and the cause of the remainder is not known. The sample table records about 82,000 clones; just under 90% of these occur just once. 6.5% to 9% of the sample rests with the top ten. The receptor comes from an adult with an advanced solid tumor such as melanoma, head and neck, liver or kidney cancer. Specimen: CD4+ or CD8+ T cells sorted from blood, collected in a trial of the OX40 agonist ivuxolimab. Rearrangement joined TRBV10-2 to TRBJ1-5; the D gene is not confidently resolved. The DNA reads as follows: TGCGCCAGCAGTGAGTCGGGATTCGGGCCCCAGCATTTT. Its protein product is CASSESGFGPQHF.